This paragraph covers one T cell receptor beta chain sequence. As processed by the authors: Reference gene primer amplification gave nucleated cell count estimates. Libraries were prepared by immunoSEQ multiplex PCR; TCRdb keeps only in-frame clonotypes and omits some of them. V and J calls and clone size follow that table, whereas D and trimming were derived from the DNA. The top ten hold 0.6% of the sample, which has around 450,000 clones, about 92% seen once. This sample was included in a study of blood T cell repertoires in COVID-19. CDR1 is WNHNN, CDR2 SYGVQD, per germline (reference sequence). V dropped 5 bases and J dropped 11; count of bases not matched to a gene: 11. The CDR3 is 14 amino acids.

The origin of this receptor is a man aged 18 to 35 who had recovered from COVID-19. Sequencing was carried out using PBMCs or T cells enriched from blood (not recorded which). The chain is built from TRBV10-1 and TRBJ1-1; 10 nucleotides agree with TRBD1. CDR3 DNA sequence: TGCGCCAGCAGTATAAGCGGGACAGGGGCCGACGCTTTCTTT. Amino acids: CASSISGTGADAFF.